This entry features one T cell receptor beta chain sequence. The entry originates in a study of blood T cell repertoires in COVID-19. CDR1 and CDR2 (germline): SGHRS, YFSETQ. The CDR3 is made up of 17 amino acids. The V gene lost 4 bases and the J gene lost 2 bases, with 22 bases spanning the gap. Some clones are missing from TCRdb's copy, which holds only in-frame ones; the method was immunoSEQ multiplex PCR. The sample yields roughly 40,000 clones, under 85% seen once. The rearrangement uses TRBV5-1 and TRBJ2-7; the D gene is possibly TRBD2 (6 bases). Material: peripheral blood. This clonotype was obtained from a woman of 80 years or more with acute or convalescent COVID-19. The CDR3 coding sequence is TGCGCCAGCAGCGGCATCAGCGGGCCTTTTTCGGCCTACGAGCAGTACTTC. Translated, it gives CASSGISGPFSAYEQYF.